This T cell receptor (beta chain) was recorded in a study of blood T cell repertoires in COVID-19. Looking at the study overall: T cells, B-cell-depleted T cells, or PBMCs provided the cDNA or gDNA that served as material.

CDR1 is SQVTM and CDR2 is ANQGSEA in the germline V gene. The CDR3 sequence is 14 residues long. Trimming removed 0 bases at V and 4 bases at J, with 12 bases between. Original analysis: Reference gene primer amplification gave estimated nucleated cell counts. Libraries were prepared by immunoSEQ multiplex PCR; TCRdb keeps only in-frame clonotypes and omits some of them. For V, J and clone size, that table is used; D and trimming come from the DNA. The data show approximately 210,000 clones, with around 83% seen just once and 7% to 10% held by the top ten. This sequence was found in a woman aged 50 to 60 with acute or convalescent COVID-19. The sequenced material came from peripheral blood. V and J are TRBV29-1 and TRBJ1-1, with D hard to call. The CDR3 nucleotides read TGCAGCGTTGAAGATGGGAGGGTAGGCACTGAAGCTTTCTTT. Amino acid sequence: CSVEDGRVGTEAFF.